The rows below give T cell receptor beta chains drawn from one sample of a study of control samples from healthy donors and cancer patients. Profiling relied on immunoSEQ multiplex PCR, and the TCRdb table lists in-frame clones only, not all of them. The table has approximately 100,000 clones, around nine tenths seen once. Sequencing input: blood. The receptors stem from a man younger than 40 in good health. CDR3s include the opening cysteine and the closing phenylalanine or tryptophan. Each record gives: D gene, J gene, V gene, clone size, CDR3 DNA, CDR3 protein. D genes are given only for firm matches. Where a row states a size, it is once, few, many or the class of an expanded clone; other rows omit it.

d_call: NA; j_call: TRBJ2-7; v_call: TRBV6-1; clone_size: few; cdr3_nt: TGTGCCAGCAGTGAACTGGGAACCATAGACGAGCAGTACTTC; cdr3_aa: CASSELGTIDEQYF
d_call: TRBD2; j_call: TRBJ2-1; v_call: TRBV6-6; clone_size: NA; cdr3_nt: TGTGCCAGCAGTTCGTTAGCGGGGGAGGAGCAGTTCTTC; cdr3_aa: CASSSLAGEEQFF
d_call: NA; j_call: TRBJ2-3; v_call: TRBV19; clone_size: NA; cdr3_nt: TGTGCCAGTAGTAGCCTAGCTGCAGATACGCAGTATTTT; cdr3_aa: CASSSLAADTQYF
d_call: TRBD2; j_call: TRBJ2-1; v_call: TRBV15; clone_size: once; cdr3_nt: TGTGCCACCAGCTGGGGGGTAGCGGGGGGTTTCTACAATGAGCAGTTCTTC; cdr3_aa: CATSWGVAGGFYNEQFF
d_call: TRBD1; j_call: TRBJ1-6; v_call: TRBV4-1; clone_size: few; cdr3_nt: TGCGCCAGCAGCCACTCAACACCGGGACAGGAGGCTTCACCCCTCCACTTT; cdr3_aa: CASSHSTPGQEASPLHF
d_call: NA; j_call: TRBJ2-6; v_call: TRBV5-1; clone_size: NA; cdr3_nt: TGCGCCAGCAGCTTTTCAGGGACTGGGGCCAACGTCCTGACTTTC; cdr3_aa: CASSFSGTGANVLTF
d_call: NA; j_call: TRBJ1-2; v_call: TRBV6-5; clone_size: NA; cdr3_nt: TGTGCCAGCAGTTCCCAAAGATTCTATGGCTACACCTTC; cdr3_aa: CASSSQRFYGYTF
d_call: NA; j_call: TRBJ1-2; v_call: TRBV13; clone_size: NA; cdr3_nt: TGTGCCAGCAGCTTAGTGGGGGGGATCTATGGCTACACCTTC; cdr3_aa: CASSLVGGIYGYTF
d_call: NA; j_call: TRBJ2-3; v_call: TRBV24-1; clone_size: NA; cdr3_nt: TGTGCCACCAGTGACACAGGAGGCACTAGCACAGATACGCAGTATTTT; cdr3_aa: CATSDTGGTSTDTQYF
d_call: TRBD1; j_call: TRBJ1-2; v_call: TRBV25-1; clone_size: NA; cdr3_nt: TGTGCCAGCAGTGGGACAGGCTATGGCTACACCTTC; cdr3_aa: CASSGTGYGYTF
d_call: NA; j_call: TRBJ2-1; v_call: TRBV18; clone_size: NA; cdr3_nt: TGTGCCAGCTCTTTCAGCGAGGGGGGGAACAATGAGCAGTTCTTC; cdr3_aa: CASSFSEGGNNEQFF
d_call: TRBD1; j_call: TRBJ1-1; v_call: TRBV3-1/TRBV3-2; clone_size: NA; cdr3_nt: TGTGCCAGCAGCGGGCGACAGGGGGTGAACACTGAAGCTTTCTTT; cdr3_aa: CASSGRQGVNTEAFF
d_call: NA; j_call: TRBJ1-1; v_call: TRBV3-1/TRBV3-2; clone_size: NA; cdr3_nt: TGTGCCAGCAGCCGTAAGTTGGAGAACACTGAAGCTTTCTTT; cdr3_aa: CASSRKLENTEAFF
d_call: TRBD2; j_call: TRBJ2-5; v_call: TRBV7-9; clone_size: NA; cdr3_nt: TGTGCCAGCAGCTCCAGATGGGGGGGTGAAGAGACCCAGTACTTC; cdr3_aa: CASSSRWGGEETQYF
d_call: NA; j_call: TRBJ2-7; v_call: TRBV28; clone_size: NA; cdr3_nt: TGTGCCAGCAGTTTACAGGGGTACGAGCAGTACTTC; cdr3_aa: CASSLQGYEQYF
d_call: NA; j_call: TRBJ2-1; v_call: TRBV5-1; clone_size: few; cdr3_nt: TGCGCCAGCAGCTTGGGACTCACCAATGAGCAGTTCTTC; cdr3_aa: CASSLGLTNEQFF
d_call: NA; j_call: TRBJ1-2; v_call: TRBV30; clone_size: NA; cdr3_nt: TGTGCCTGGAGTGTAGGGGCCGGGTATGGCTACACCTTC; cdr3_aa: CAWSVGAGYGYTF
d_call: NA; j_call: TRBJ1-1; v_call: TRBV29-1; clone_size: NA; cdr3_nt: TGCAGCTTTCTACAGGGATCTGAAGCTTTCTTT; cdr3_aa: CSFLQGSEAFF
d_call: TRBD2; j_call: TRBJ2-3; v_call: TRBV4-1; clone_size: NA; cdr3_nt: TGCGCCAGCAGCCAAGGGCTAGCGGGGGGATCCCCTAATACGCAGTATTTT; cdr3_aa: CASSQGLAGGSPNTQYF
d_call: TRBD1; j_call: TRBJ2-3; v_call: TRBV18; clone_size: NA; cdr3_nt: TGTGCCAGCTCACTTTCAGGGGGCAGCACAGATACGCAGTATTTT; cdr3_aa: CASSLSGGSTDTQYF
d_call: NA; j_call: TRBJ1-1; v_call: TRBV27; clone_size: NA; cdr3_nt: TGTGCCAGCAGGGATACCCCGGGGGGGGGAACTGAAGCTTTCTTT; cdr3_aa: CASRDTPGGGTEAFF
d_call: TRBD1; j_call: TRBJ2-7; v_call: TRBV2; clone_size: NA; cdr3_nt: TGTGCCAGCAGTTGGGATGGACAGGGAGACCACGAGCAGTACTTC; cdr3_aa: CASSWDGQGDHEQYF
d_call: TRBD1; j_call: TRBJ1-2; v_call: TRBV19; clone_size: NA; cdr3_nt: TGTGCCAGCGAAGACAGGGGGGGGAACTATGGCTACACCTTC; cdr3_aa: CASEDRGGNYGYTF
d_call: NA; j_call: TRBJ1-1; v_call: TRBV13; clone_size: NA; cdr3_nt: TGTGCCAGCAGCTCTCGGGTGGGGACGCCTTGGGCTTTCTTT; cdr3_aa: CASSSRVGTPWAFF
d_call: NA; j_call: TRBJ1-3; v_call: TRBV18; clone_size: NA; cdr3_nt: TGTGCCAGCTCACCACGGGCCTCTCTATTGCGTAGGGAGGATAGAAACACCATATATTTT; cdr3_aa: CASSPRASLLRREDRNTIYF
d_call: NA; j_call: TRBJ1-4; v_call: TRBV11-1; clone_size: NA; cdr3_nt: TGTGCCAGCAGCACTGAGGGATTGAGCGAAAAACTGTTTTTT; cdr3_aa: CASSTEGLSEKLFF
d_call: NA; j_call: TRBJ2-4; v_call: TRBV27; clone_size: NA; cdr3_nt: TGTGCCAGCAGCCGAGGGGGACACCCAATAGCCAAAAACATTCAGTACTTC; cdr3_aa: CASSRGGHPIAKNIQYF